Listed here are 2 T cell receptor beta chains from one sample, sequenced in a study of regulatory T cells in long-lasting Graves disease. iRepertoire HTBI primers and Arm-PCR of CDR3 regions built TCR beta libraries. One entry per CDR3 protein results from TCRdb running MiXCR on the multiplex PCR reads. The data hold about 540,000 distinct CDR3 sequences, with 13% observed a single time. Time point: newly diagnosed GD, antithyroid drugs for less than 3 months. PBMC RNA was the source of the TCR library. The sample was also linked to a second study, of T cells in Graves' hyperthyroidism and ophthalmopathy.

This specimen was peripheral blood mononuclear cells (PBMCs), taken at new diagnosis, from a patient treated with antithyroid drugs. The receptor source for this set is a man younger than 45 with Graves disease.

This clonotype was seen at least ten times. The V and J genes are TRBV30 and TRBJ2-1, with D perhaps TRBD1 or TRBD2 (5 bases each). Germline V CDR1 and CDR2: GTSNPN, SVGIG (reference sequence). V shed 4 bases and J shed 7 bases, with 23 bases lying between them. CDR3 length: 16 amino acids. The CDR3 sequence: CAWTHSRGPTGNEQFF. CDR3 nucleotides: TGTGCCTGGACACACTCCCGGGGACCCACCGGGAATGAGCAGTTCTTC.

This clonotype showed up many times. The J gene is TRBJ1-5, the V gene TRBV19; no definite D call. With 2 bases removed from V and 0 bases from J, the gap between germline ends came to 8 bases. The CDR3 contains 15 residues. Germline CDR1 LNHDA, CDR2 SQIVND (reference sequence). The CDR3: CASSIRADSNQPQHF. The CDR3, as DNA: TGTGCCAGTAGTATAAGGGCAGATAGCAATCAGCCCCAGCATTTT.